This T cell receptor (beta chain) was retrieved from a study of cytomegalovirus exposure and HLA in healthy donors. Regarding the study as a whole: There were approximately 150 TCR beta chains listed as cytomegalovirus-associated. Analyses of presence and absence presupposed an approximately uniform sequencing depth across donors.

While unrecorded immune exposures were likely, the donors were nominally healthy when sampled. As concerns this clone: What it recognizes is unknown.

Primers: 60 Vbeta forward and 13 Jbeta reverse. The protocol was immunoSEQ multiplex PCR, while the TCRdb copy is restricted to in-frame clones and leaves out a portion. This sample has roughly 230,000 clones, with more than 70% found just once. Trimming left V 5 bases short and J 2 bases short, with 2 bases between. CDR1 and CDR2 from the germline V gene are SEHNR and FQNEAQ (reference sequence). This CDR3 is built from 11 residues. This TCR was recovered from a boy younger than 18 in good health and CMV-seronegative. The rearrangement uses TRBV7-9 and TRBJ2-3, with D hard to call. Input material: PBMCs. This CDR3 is CASSLTDTQYF. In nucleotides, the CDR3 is TGTGCCAGCAGCCTCACAGATACGCAGTATTTT.